Listed below are T cell receptor beta chains from one sample, sequenced in a study of vaccination and CD4 T cells after COVID-19. For these TCRs, the target antigens are not known. Each CDR3 protein gets one entry after TCRdb re-called the PCR reads with MiXCR. This sample carries 15,000 to 20,000 distinct CDR3 sequences, about 27% of them seen once, and the ten largest clones take roughly a tenth. The sequenced sample was cultured CD4+ T cells from blood. All receptors derive from a human donor with COVID-19. The CDR3 runs from the conserved cysteine through the conserved F or W. A D gene is named only where the DNA matches it firmly. Not all rows give a size; the values are once, few, many and, for expanded clones, a class.

d_call	v_call	clone_size	j_call	cdr3_nt	cdr3_aa
TRBD1	TRBV5-1	-	TRBJ1-6	TGCGCCAGCAGCTTACAGGGGACTAATTCACCCCTCCACTTT	CASSLQGTNSPLHF
-	TRBV2	-	TRBJ2-1	TGTGCCAGCAGTGATCCAGGGTATAGGAATGAGCAGTTCTTC	CASSDPGYRNEQFF
-	TRBV6-1	few	TRBJ2-7	TGTGCCAGCAGCCTCAGTAACTACGAGCAGTACTTC	CASSLSNYEQYF
TRBD2	TRBV7-2	few	TRBJ2-2	TGTGCCAGCAGCCGTTGGACTAGGGACGGGGAGCTGTTTTTT	CASSRWTRDGELFF
-	TRBV9	few	TRBJ2-1	TGTGCCAGCAGCCCTACCACTCTGCAGGAGCAGTTCTTC	CASSPTTLQEQFF
TRBD1	TRBV27	-	TRBJ2-3	TGTGCCAGCAGTTTACGCGCCCCAGGGGGCGCATATACGCAGTATTTT	CASSLRAPGGAYTQYF
TRBD1	TRBV6-1	few	TRBJ2-2	TGTGCCAGCAGCGACTGGACAGGACGAAACTTGAACGGGGAGCTGTTTTTT	CASSDWTGRNLNGELFF
TRBD1	TRBV15	few	TRBJ1-2	TGTGCCACCGCCGGAAGACTGGGACAGTACAGTGGCTACACCTTC	CATAGRLGQYSGYTF
TRBD2	TRBV11-2	-	TRBJ2-3	TGTGCCATTCGCAGGCGGGGGGGCACAGATACGCAGTATTTT	CAIRRRGGTDTQYF
-	TRBV11-2	-	TRBJ1-6	TGTGCCAGCAGCCCCTCGGGTAACGAGGGACCCTATAATTCACCCCTCCACTTT	CASSPSGNEGPYNSPLHF
-	TRBV30	few	TRBJ1-6	TGTGCCTGGAGTGCGTGGGGGGCCAGCTCCTATAATTCACCCCTCCACTTT	CAWSAWGASSYNSPLHF
TRBD1	TRBV11-2	-	TRBJ2-5	TGTGCCAGCAGCCCGGGACAGGCTCTCAAGACCCAGTACTTC	CASSPGQALKTQYF
-	TRBV28	-	TRBJ1-1	TGTGCCAGCAGTTCCCTCACTAACACTGAAGCTTTCTTT	CASSSLTNTEAFF
-	TRBV7-2	few	TRBJ2-5	TGTGCCAGCAGCTTAGAAAGACATCTCCAAGAGACCCAGTACTTC	CASSLERHLQETQYF
-	TRBV6-4	-	TRBJ2-3	TGTGCCAGCAGTGACCTCCCCGCCTCAGCGCAGTATTTT	CASSDLPASAQYF
-	TRBV12-5	-	TRBJ2-1	TGTGCTAGTGGTTACCTGACAGCTCACAATGAGCAGTTCTTC	CASGYLTAHNEQFF
-	TRBV27	few	TRBJ2-2	TGTGCCAGCAGTTTATCCTCAATCGGACTGGGTACCGGGGAGCTGTTTTTT	CASSLSSIGLGTGELFF
-	TRBV10-2	-	TRBJ2-6	TGCGCCAGCACCCCCGAGTATGGGGCCAACGTCCTGACTTTC	CASTPEYGANVLTF
-	TRBV20-1	few	TRBJ1-2	TGCAGTGCTAGGAGCACCCGCACACAGGGCGGCGGCTACACCTTC	CSARSTRTQGGGYTF
-	TRBV6-1	few	TRBJ1-4	TGTGCCAGCAGTGTTAAAGGGGAAACGAATGAAAAACTGTTTTTT	CASSVKGETNEKLFF
TRBD1	TRBV12-3/TRBV12-4	few	TRBJ1-2	TGTGCCAGCAGTTCCTCAGGGGGCGAAGGCGGCTACACCTTC	CASSSSGGEGGYTF
-	TRBV6-1	medium-sized	TRBJ1-1	TGTGCCAGCACTTCAAACGGGGGTCGGAACACTGAAGCTTTCTTT	CASTSNGGRNTEAFF
TRBD2	TRBV30	-	TRBJ2-3	TGTGCCTGGAGTGTATCAAAGCGTAGGGCGGGGGCGCAGTATTTT	CAWSVSKRRAGAQYF